A selection of T cell receptor beta chains follows, all from one sample in a study of T cell clusters in autoimmune cytopenias. TCRdb reprocessed the multiplex PCR reads; each CDR3 protein has one entry and no DNA is given. This table holds some 8,100 distinct CDR3 sequences. Sequencing used peripheral blood. The receptors here all came from a human donor with an autoimmune cytopenia or autoimmune hepatitis (not recorded which). CDR3s include the opening cysteine and the closing phenylalanine or tryptophan. For some rows the clone size is stated as once, few or many, or as a class when expanded; others skip it.

V,J,size,CDR3
TRBV11-1,TRBJ1-2,medium-sized,CASSSGLINYGYTF
TRBV2,TRBJ2-2,-,CASSAKRQGGGGELFF
TRBV12-3/TRBV12-4,TRBJ2-3,-,CASSLNFGLAGATDTQYF
TRBV7-9,TRBJ2-5,medium-sized,CASRVDVKETQYF
TRBV6-1,TRBJ2-7,-,CASISRDSYEQYF
TRBV5-1,TRBJ1-1,-,CASSLVVNTEAFF
TRBV20-1,TRBJ1-6,-,CSARMGASNSPLHF
TRBV20-1,TRBJ2-4,-,CSAWTSGRAGTKNIQYF
TRBV6-5,TRBJ2-3,medium-sized,CASSYSGRGASRDTQYF
TRBV7-9,TRBJ1-3,-,CASSAWTTRSGNTIYF
TRBV12-3/TRBV12-4,TRBJ1-2,-,CASSPQYVGYTF
TRBV28,TRBJ2-7,-,CASLSQVAYEQYF
TRBV28,TRBJ1-1,-,CASSFPPGTNTEAFF
TRBV10-3,TRBJ1-4,-,CAISGSGTGEKLFF
TRBV18,TRBJ1-6,-,CASSPAGTGNSPLHF
TRBV5-4,TRBJ1-5,-,CASSWGGSFSNQPQHF
TRBV5-6,TRBJ2-7,medium-sized,CASSLAAGQGGEQYF
TRBV20-1,TRBJ1-6,-,CSARDQAPYNSPLHF
TRBV27,TRBJ1-6,-,CASSRRDSENSPLHF
TRBV6-6,TRBJ1-2,-,CASSYGQGGVYGYTF
TRBV7-9,TRBJ1-4,-,CASSVYIATNEKLFF
TRBV5-6,TRBJ1-4,-,CASSWGTGFANEKLFF
TRBV7-6,TRBJ2-1,medium-sized,CASSLELAGSYNEQFF
TRBV7-2,TRBJ2-7,medium-sized,CASSLGAGGTYEQYF
TRBV29-1,TRBJ1-5,medium-sized,CSARTGSNQPQHF